One sample yielded the 4 T cell receptor beta chains listed below, sequenced in a study of neurological immune-mediated disorders. TCRdb re-called the 5' RACE reads through MiXCR, storing one row per CDR3 protein. The sample includes some 37,000 distinct CDR3 sequences, about 14% of them seen just once. The sequenced sample was PBMCs. The receptors shown here come from a woman between 45 and 60 years old with HTLV-1-associated myelopathy (HAM/TSP).

This clonotype has ten or more counts. The rearrangement links TRBV29-1 to TRBJ2-7; 9 positions match TRBD1. V was clipped by 4 bases and J by 4 bases; unmatched bases: 8. The CDR3 has 14 residues. The germline V gene encodes CDR1 SQVTM and CDR2 ANQGSEA. This CDR3 is CSVAVRDRAYEQYF. CDR3 sequence (DNA): TGCAGCGTTGCCGTCCGGGACAGGGCGTACGAGCAGTACTTC.

This clonotype was found many times. V gene TRBV12-3 or TRBV12-4 combines with J gene TRBJ1-2, with D possibly matching TRBD1 (5 bases). The CDR3 totals 14 residues. V was cut by 5 bases and J by 4 bases, with 14 bases left in between. CDR3 loop: CASSVGAGGYGYTF. For the CDR3, the DNA is TGTGCCAGCAGTGTAGGGGCGGGGGGCTATGGCTACACCTTC.

This clonotype was seen ten or more times. V is TRBV4-2 and J is TRBJ2-5; D not resolved. The V gene lost 5 bases and the J gene lost 3 bases, with 13 bases spanning the gap. The CDR3 covers 14 residues. CDR1 is LGHNA, CDR2 YNFKEQ, per germline. This chain's CDR3 is CASSSWGAEETQYF. The CDR3 DNA follows: TGTGCCAGCAGCTCCTGGGGTGCAGAAGAGACCCAGTACTTC.

This clonotype has ten or more counts. The chain employs TRBV20-1 and TRBJ2-1, with 13 positions matching TRBD2. Germline V gene sequence: CDR1 DFQATT, CDR2 SNEGSKA (reference sequence). The CDR3 spans 14 residues. J gave up 15 bases and V 6 bases, and 14 bases lay outside the gene matches. The CDR3, as DNA: TGCAGTGCCCTTGGGACTAGCGGGGCCCCACCACTGTTCTTC. It translates to CSALGTSGAPPLFF.